The entry that follows covers one TCR beta chain sequence. This clonotype has more than one count but fewer than ten. Its recognized antigen is unknown. No much larger clone is present one base from it, and per-base qualities are unavailable. Trimming leaves V shorter by 8 bases and J shorter by 2 bases, with the junction holding 2 bases beyond the gene matches. Reading from cysteine to phenylalanine, the CDR3 counts 12 amino acids. Only CDR3 DNA remains: 36 bases, in frame from the first base. The germline V gene gives CDR1 as MDHEN and CDR2 as SYDVKM. TCRdb records Illumina HiSeq 1500 as the sequencer. TCRdb took the public reads, trimmed them with fastp at Q25, ran MiXCR for clone calling and kept in-frame beta chains. Identical CDR3 proteins give one entry, which carries the most common genes and DNA. The sample table contains around 94,000 distinct CDR3 sequences; only one count was recorded for about 17% of them. 8% of the sample belongs to the ten largest clones.

The source of the sample is a study of T cell repertoires in cytomegalovirus infection (dated by TCRdb to between 2018 and 2021). About the full investigation: The HLA type of each donor mattered for the analysis, because public TCR beta signatures pointed to carriage of CMV infection along with the matching HLA type.

The paper as a whole reports these results and caveats: The ex vivo response was dominated by HLA-C-restricted CMV-specific TCR beta clonotypes, and the single most frequent clonotype in two of eight donors was supplied by these HLA-C-restricted clonotypes. In both this cohort and an independent cohort of 300 to 450 donors, the cumulative frequency of public TCR beta family members distinguished carriers of CMV infection plus the relevant HLA type.

The TCR originated in a human donor in good health (CMV status not recorded). Some clones in this sample may be carry-over from other donors' samples. The chain is made from TRBV28 and TRBJ2-7, with 8 junctional bases fitting TRBD2. Sequenced material: PBMCs. The CDR3 reads as follows: CASGLAPYEQYF. The sequence in DNA is TGTGCCAGCGGACTAGCCCCCTACGAGCAGTACTTC.